The clone carrying this TCR beta chain was seen only a few times. Antigen: not known. The CDR3 runs to 20 residues. In germline, CDR1 is SGHDN, CDR2 FVKESK. V lost 2 bases and J lost 12; bases outside the gene matches: 22. The sample originates from a study of blood T cells in healthy people across ages. Study-wide findings and caveats: With donor CMV status unknown, expanded clonotype changes were possibly confounded.

The second PCR ran about 6 to 11 cycles with a sample-barcoded 5' primer and J-beta primers. TCRdb reprocessed the 5' RACE reads via MiXCR and lists one record per CDR3 protein. The sample carries more than 1,400,000 distinct CDR3 sequences, 42% recorded once. The chain has TRBV14 and TRBJ2-1, with 13 bases aligning to TRBD2. Specimen: blood. The sequence came from a woman aged 18-35 years in good health. The CDR3 region has the DNA TGTGCCAGCAGCCAAACTTCCGGCGGGACTAGCGGGGCGCCCAAAAAACGGCAGTTCTTC. Translated: CASSQTSGGTSGAPKKRQFF.